The next 24 T cell receptor beta chains were all read from a single sample in a study of PD-L1 blockade in urothelial cancer. Data came from immunoSEQ multiplex PCR; TCRdb stores just in-frame clones and leaves some out. The table includes more than 70,000 clones, roughly 89% detected once. The specimen comprised PBMCs, sampled around atezolizumab (anti-PD-L1) treatment. The receptors originated from a man aged 60-69 years with urothelial cancer.

CDR3 sequence (DNA): TGTGCCTGGAATGTGGACAAGGGCTATTCACCCCTCCACTTT. Amino acids: CAWNVDKGYSPLHF. This chain uses TRBV30 with TRBJ1-6; perhaps TRBD1 as D (5 bases). This CDR3 spans 14 amino acids. V lost 4 bases, J lost 8 bases, and 15 bases lay in between. Germline V gives CDR1 GTSNPN, CDR2 SVGIG (reference sequence).

The chain uses TRBV18 and TRBJ1-5; D remains ambiguous. The germline gives CDR1 KGHSH, CDR2 LQKENI. The CDR3 contains 14 residues. V gave up 2 bases and J gave up 4 bases, with 9 bases separating them. For the CDR3, the DNA is TGTGCCAGCTCACCATCGGCGGCGAATCAGCCCCAGCATTTT. Residues: CASSPSAANQPQHF.

This rearrangement joins TRBV27 to TRBJ2-1, with TRBD1 matching over 8 bases. V was pared by 6 bases and J by 10 bases, with 11 bases of the junction left unmatched. The CDR3 sequence is 14 residues long. The germline CDR1 and CDR2 sequences are MNHEY and SMNVEV (reference sequence). CDR3 DNA sequence: TGTGCCAGCAGATCTGCAGGGGGCCTTAGCGAGCAGTTCTTC. Amino acids: CASRSAGGLSEQFF.

The chain has TRBV19 and TRBJ1-2; 11 bases agree with TRBD1. The CDR3 contains 16 residues. CDR1 is LNHDA, CDR2 SQIVND, per germline (reference sequence). V shed 5 bases and J 2 bases; nucleotides not matched to a gene: 7. The CDR3 loop reads CASSLQGQGANYGYTF. CDR3 DNA: TGTGCCAGTAGTTTACAAGGACAGGGGGCGAACTATGGCTACACCTTC.

The V call is TRBV27, the J call TRBJ2-7, with TRBD2 identical over 11 bases. The CDR3 spans 16 residues. CDR1 and CDR2 (germline): MNHEY, SMNVEV (reference sequence). The V and J ends lost 5 bases and 3 bases, in that order; junction bases with no gene match: 9. CDR3: CASSQGLAGSHYEQYF. As DNA, the CDR3 is TGTGCCAGCAGTCAAGGACTAGCGGGTTCCCACTACGAGCAGTACTTC.

This clone was seen a single time. The chain recombines TRBV7-2 with TRBJ2-7, with 8 positions matching TRBD2. With V trimmed by 11 bases and J by 3 bases, 6 bases remained unmatched. CDR1 is SGHTA and CDR2 is FQGNSA in the germline V gene. The CDR3 consists of 12 residues. The CDR3 spells CASQRERYEQYF. As DNA, the CDR3 is TGTGCCTCACAGCGGGAGCGCTACGAGCAGTACTTC.

V usage is TRBV5-1 and J usage is TRBJ2-4, with D possibly TRBD2 on 5 matching bases. In germline, CDR1 is SGHRS, CDR2 YFSETQ. With 4 bases removed from V and 7 bases from J, the gap between germline ends came to 15 bases. The CDR3 runs to 14 residues. The CDR3 is CASSPGGGGNIQYF. As DNA, the CDR3 is TGCGCCAGCAGCCCCGGAGGAGGTGGGAACATTCAGTACTTC.

This chain links TRBV10-3 with TRBJ2-3; 7 nucleotides agree with TRBD1. Germline V lookup: CDR1 ENHRY, CDR2 SYGVKD. The CDR3 runs to 17 residues. Trimming removed 6 bases from V and 5 bases from J; junction bases left unmatched: 17. The CDR3 is CAISMGIQGISGDTQYF. In DNA form, the CDR3 reads TGTGCCATCAGCATGGGAATACAGGGGATAAGCGGAGATACGCAGTATTTT.

V is TRBV5-1 and J is TRBJ1-2, with TRBD1 identical over 8 bases. Germline trimming cut 5 bases from V and 6 bases from J; bases unmatched to any gene: 6. Germline V gene data show CDR1 as SGHRS and CDR2 as YFSETQ. CDR3 size: 13 residues. The DNA for the CDR3 is TGCGCCAGCAGAGGGGCAGGGGGCGATGGCTACACCTTC. Its translation: CASRGAGGDGYTF.

The rearrangement uses TRBV5-4 and TRBJ1-3; 7 positions agree with TRBD1. The junction had 8 bases not matched to a gene; V was cut back by 4 bases and J by 1 base. This CDR3 is built from 16 residues. CDR1 and CDR2 from the germline V gene are SGHNT and YYREEE (reference sequence). The CDR3 sequence is CASSTRQGLSGNTIYF. CDR3 DNA: TGTGCCAGCAGCACCCGACAGGGATTGTCTGGAAACACCATATATTTT. Full variable domain (rest looked up from reference TRBV5-4 and TRBJ1-3): ETGVTQSPTHLIKTRGQQVTLRCSSQSGHNTVSWYQQALGQGPQFIFQYYREEENGRGNFPPRFSGLQFPNYSSELNVNALELDDSALYLCASSTRQGLSGNTIYFGEGSWLTVV.

This rearrangement joins TRBV29-1 to TRBJ2-1; 12 positions match TRBD1. V dropped 4 bases and J dropped 8; count of bases not matched to a gene: 6. The CDR3 is 14 amino acids. Per germline, CDR1 SQVTM and CDR2 ANQGSEA. As DNA, the CDR3 is TGCAGCGTTGTTGGGACAGGGGGCTTTCATGAGCAGTTCTTC. Protein: CSVVGTGGFHEQFF.

This sequence joins TRBV10-1 and TRBJ2-3; 9 positions agree with TRBD2. The ends lost 2 bases at V and 3 bases at J; junction bases unmatched: 3. Germline CDR1 reads WNHNN; CDR2 reads SYGVQD (reference sequence). CDR3 length: 15 residues. The CDR3 DNA reads as TGCGCCAGCAGTGAGGCTAGCGGGGTTACAGATACGCAGTATTTT. Protein sequence: CASSEASGVTDTQYF.

J is TRBJ1-4 and V is TRBV28; the match to TRBD1 covers 10 bases. Germline V gene data show CDR1 as MDHEN and CDR2 as SYDVKM. V was pared by 5 bases and J by 3 bases, with 9 bases of the junction left unmatched. This CDR3 is built from 17 residues. CDR3: CASSPEGQGMANEKLFF. Here the CDR3 DNA reads TGTGCCAGCAGTCCCGAGGGACAGGGGATGGCTAATGAAAAACTGTTTTTT.

The chain is built from TRBV18 and TRBJ2-2; 10 bases align to TRBD1. CDR1 and CDR2 (germline): KGHSH, LQKENI. This CDR3 spans 17 amino acids. J gave up 4 bases and V 2 bases, and 7 bases lay outside the gene matches. The CDR3 DNA reads as TGTGCCAGCTCACCAAGTCGACAGGGGGCAGGCACCGGGGAGCTGTTTTTT. It is translated as CASSPSRQGAGTGELFF.

The V gene is TRBV5-1, the J gene TRBJ1-2; 9 bases match TRBD1. CDR1 SGHRS and CDR2 YFSETQ come from the germline V gene. The CDR3 loop spans 16 amino acids. The V segment lost 4 bases and the J segment 3 bases; nucleotides outside the gene matches: 10. The CDR3 DNA is TGCGCCAGCAGCGGAGGGACAGGGAGGGTGGACTATGGCTACACCTTC. Protein sequence: CASSGGTGRVDYGYTF.

CDR3 in DNA: TGTGCCAGCAGCTTGGTGGGACTAGCGGACCACAATGAGCAGTTCTTC. This codes for CASSLVGLADHNEQFF. This chain uses TRBV5-8 with TRBJ2-1, with 11 bases lining up with TRBD2. Losses at the gene ends were 0 bases for V and 5 bases for J; bases not matched to a gene: 4. Germline values: CDR1 SGHTS, CDR2 YDEGEE. The CDR3 has 16 amino acids.

This chain links TRBV19 with TRBJ2-7; possibly TRBD2 for D (5 bases). The CDR3 totals 15 residues. CDR1 is LNHDA and CDR2 is SQIVND in the germline V gene (reference sequence). V was clipped by 6 bases and J by 2 bases, with 17 bases between them. The CDR3 DNA reads as TGTGCCAGTAGCCTTGACGGGAAGGGTACCTACGAGCAGTACTTC. Its translation: CASSLDGKGTYEQYF.

The J gene is TRBJ2-1, the V gene TRBV4-1; 9 bases match TRBD2. Germline V gives CDR1 MGHRA, CDR2 YSYEKL. This CDR3 has 16 residues. V was pared by 1 base and J by 2 bases, with 3 bases of the junction left unmatched. CDR3 in amino acids: CASSQGLAETYNEQFF. CDR3 DNA: TGCGCCAGCAGCCAAGGACTAGCGGAGACCTACAATGAGCAGTTCTTC.

CDR3 sequence reads: CASSLEGAPGQETQYF. For the CDR3, the DNA is TGTGCCAGCAGCTTAGAGGGGGCGCCAGGACAAGAGACCCAGTACTTC. The gene calls are TRBV11-2 and TRBJ2-5; maybe TRBD1 (6 bases). Trimming removed 0 bases from V and 2 bases from J, with 13 bases in between. The CDR3 is made up of 16 amino acids. Germline-derived CDR1 and CDR2 are SGHAT and FQNNGV. Full variable domain (rest looked up from reference TRBV11-2 and TRBJ2-5): EAGVAQSPRYKIIEKRQSVAFWCNPISGHATLYWYQQILGQGPKLLIQFQNNGVVDDSQLPKDRFSAERLKGVDSTLKIQPAKLEDSAVYLCASSLEGAPGQETQYFGPGTRLLVL.

A single count supports this clone. This rearrangement joins TRBV7-9 to TRBJ2-7; possible D gene TRBD1, 5 bases. Germline V gene sequence: CDR1 SEHNR, CDR2 FQNEAQ (reference sequence). V was cut by 1 base and J by 6 bases, with 13 bases left in between. The CDR3 extends over 14 amino acids. The CDR3 DNA follows: TGTGCCAGCAGCTTAGAGGGTGCAGGGCTCGAGCAGTACTTC. This encodes CASSLEGAGLEQYF.

V and J are TRBV6-5 and TRBJ1-6, with 7 bases that match TRBD1. The CDR3 has 16 residues. The J segment lost 9 bases and the V segment lost 4 bases, leaving 12 bases of the junction unmatched. Germline CDR1 and CDR2: MNHEY and SVGAGI. In nucleotides, the CDR3 is TGTGCCAGCAGTTTAAACAGGGGAGCTCGTGGTTCACCCCTCCACTTT. This translates into CASSLNRGARGSPLHF.

The CDR3 loop reads CASSQGLAGETNTGELFF. The CDR3 DNA follows: TGCGCCAGCAGCCAAGGACTAGCGGGAGAAACGAACACCGGGGAGCTGTTTTTT. This chain links TRBV4-3 with TRBJ2-2; TRBD2 matches 12 bases. The V and J ends lost 1 base and 0 bases, in that order; junction bases with no gene match: 3. Looked up from germline, CDR1 is LGHNA and CDR2 is YSLEER. This CDR3 is 18 amino acids long.

V gene TRBV10-3 combines with J gene TRBJ2-1; TRBD1 matches at 9 bases. CDR3 length: 17 residues. Unmatched junction bases numbered 12, after V lost 0 bases and J lost 9 bases. Per the germline V gene, CDR1 is ENHRY and CDR2 is SYGVKD. The CDR3 protein is CAISESPAGQGLSEQFF. The CDR3 DNA is TGTGCCATCAGTGAGTCACCCGCGGGACAGGGTTTGAGTGAGCAGTTCTTC.

The chain links TRBV19 to TRBJ2-1; D perhaps matches TRBD1 (8 bases). Germline values: CDR1 LNHDA, CDR2 SQIVND (reference sequence). This CDR3 region has 14 residues. The V end was cut by 5 bases, the J end by 8 bases, with 16 bases between. CDR3 loop: CASSQPTGGDEQFF. CDR3 sequence (DNA): TGTGCCAGTAGTCAACCCACAGGGGGGGATGAGCAGTTCTTC.